This record looks at one TCR beta chain sequence and its context. This clonotype was counted at least ten times. Its binding antigen is unknown. Base quality data are lacking; no much larger clone is found one base away. The entry originates in a study of T cells in Graves' hyperthyroidism and ophthalmopathy (dated by TCRdb to between 2018 and 2021). Turning to the overall study: Peripheral blood was collected at initial diagnosis, before any treatment. To identify TCR V-J signatures that set the groups apart, the researchers used a discovery cohort of approximately 98 patients, made up of 40 to 45 with Graves' ophthalmopathy and some 55 with stable Graves' hyperthyroidism. Prospective prediction of ophthalmopathy was tested in an independent validation cohort consisting of some 19 hyperthyroidism patients and approximately 16 patients who later progressed to ophthalmopathy. For training and testing, the 100 or so patients in the discovery cohort were randomly divided in a 7:3 ratio. The study also compared thyroid tissue and blood T-cell repertoires from about 6 Graves' hyperthyroidism patients. After sampling, hyperthyroidism patients received methimazole starting at 30 mg daily, and ophthalmopathy patients received high-dose intravenous methylprednisolone. The paper describes TCR Vbeta CDR3 sequencing of 135 peripheral blood samples, made up of 43 ophthalmopathy patients, some 80 hyperthyroidism patients and 17 progressor patients.

The trim is 6 bases for V and 5 bases for J, with a gap of 13 bases between the germline ends. Including the terminal cysteine and phenylalanine, the CDR3 comprises 13 residues. The kept DNA is CDR3 alone, 39 bases in frame from the first base. In the germline V gene (reference sequence), CDR1 corresponds to LNHDA and CDR2 to SQIVND. Amplification of TCR beta CDR3 regions was carried out from RNA transcripts. A first-round RT-PCR of the TCR CDR3 used the HTBI primer set with the Qiagen OneStep RT-PCR kit. Libraries were constructed in a second round of multiplex PCR, after which size selection and purification were carried out. Libraries were sequenced paired-end with 100 bp reads on an Illumina HiSeq2000. Regarding the original processing steps: SOAPnuke was used to process the raw data, with reads discarded if the reads contained adapters or uncalled bases, had a mean Phred below 15, or lacked an exact constant-primer or identifier match. High-quality paired reads were merged with COPE v1.2.5, and unique nucleotide sequences were defined as clonotypes. MiTCR v1.1 was used to align the clonotypes against IMGT TRBV, TRBD and TRBJ reference segments. The analysis was restricted to V-J combinations with a frequency above 0.0001, which together covered just over 99% of the repertoires. The TCS score was defined as F50 (clonal expansion) divided by E x V (chaos), with BLOSUM62-based TCRdist calculated between CDR3 peptides within each V-J. Welch's t-statistics and random forest reduced around 550 V-J features to 10 to 15, which were used in a naive Bayes classifier (R e1071). Using fastp at Q25 and MiXCR, TCRdb reprocessed the public reads and kept productive beta chains. Duplicate CDR3 protein sequences are folded into a single record with the most common DNA and genes. The V and J calls come from TCRdb's annotation, not from the publication. The sample yields 360,000 or so distinct CDR3 sequences; roughly 19% were counted once. Roughly 3.5% of the sample is in the top ten clones.

Overall study results and their limits: No statistical method was used to set the sample size in advance, and investigators knew the group allocation. A 13 V-J signature model separated ophthalmopathy from stable hyperthyroidism, with 87.88% sensitivity and around 84% specificity in cross-validation and 80%/75% in testing. Blood samples also contained most of the expanded thyroid clonotypes (frequency above 0.001), which suggests that blood repertoires may reflect thyroid immune responses. In validation, progression to ophthalmopathy was predicted by the model with approximately 67% sensitivity and under 85% specificity, a median of approximately 7.1 months before onset.

Stable Graves' hyperthyroidism was defined as the absence of progression to ophthalmopathy over 18 months of follow-up. Hyperthyroidism patients were aged 18 to 65 years and newly diagnosed, with disease duration of less than 2 months. The study excluded patients with uncontrolled infections, other autoimmune diseases, pregnancy or lactation. Diagnoses were based on clinical symptoms, serum thyroxine and TRAb, thyroid ultrasound and orbital computed tomography. PBMCs were separated from 10 ml of fresh peripheral blood using Ficoll-Paque density gradient centrifugation. Trizol reagent was used to extract total RNA, and RNA quality was then checked on an Agilent 2100 Bioanalyzer.

This receptor chain uses TRBV19 and TRBJ1-1; tentative D gene TRBD1, with 5 bases matching. This receptor was identified in a young woman with Graves' hyperthyroidism. Sequenced sample: blood. The CDR3 loop reads CASRGDPGTEAFF. DNA sequence: TGTGCCAGTAGAGGGGACCCTGGGACTGAAGCTTTCTTT.